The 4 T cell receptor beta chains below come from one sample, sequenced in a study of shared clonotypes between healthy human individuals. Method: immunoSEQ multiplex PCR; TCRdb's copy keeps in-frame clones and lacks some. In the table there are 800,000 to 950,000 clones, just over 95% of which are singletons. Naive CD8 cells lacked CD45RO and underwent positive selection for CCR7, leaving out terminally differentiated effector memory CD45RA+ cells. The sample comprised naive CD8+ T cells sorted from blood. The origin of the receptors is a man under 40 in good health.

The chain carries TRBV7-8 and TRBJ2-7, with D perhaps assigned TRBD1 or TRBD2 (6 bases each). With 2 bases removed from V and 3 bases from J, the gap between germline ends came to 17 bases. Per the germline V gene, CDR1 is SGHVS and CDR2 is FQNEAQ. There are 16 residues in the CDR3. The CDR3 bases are TGTGCCAGCAGCTTATCTCCGGGGGCCGAGTTCTACGAGCAGTACTTC. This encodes CASSLSPGAEFYEQYF.

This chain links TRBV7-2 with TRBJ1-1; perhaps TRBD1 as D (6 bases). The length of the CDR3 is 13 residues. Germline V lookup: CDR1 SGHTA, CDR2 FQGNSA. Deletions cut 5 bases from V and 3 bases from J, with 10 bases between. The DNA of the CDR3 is TGTGCCAGCAGCACAGGGTTACACACTGAAGCTTTCTTT. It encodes CASSTGLHTEAFF.

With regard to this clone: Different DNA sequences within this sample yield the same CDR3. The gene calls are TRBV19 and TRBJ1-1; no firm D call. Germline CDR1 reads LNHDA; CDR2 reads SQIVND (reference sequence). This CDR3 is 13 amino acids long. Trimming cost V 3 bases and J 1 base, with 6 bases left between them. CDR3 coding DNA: TGTGCCAGTAGTATGGCCCGGAACACTGAAGCTTTCTTT. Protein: CASSMARNTEAFF.

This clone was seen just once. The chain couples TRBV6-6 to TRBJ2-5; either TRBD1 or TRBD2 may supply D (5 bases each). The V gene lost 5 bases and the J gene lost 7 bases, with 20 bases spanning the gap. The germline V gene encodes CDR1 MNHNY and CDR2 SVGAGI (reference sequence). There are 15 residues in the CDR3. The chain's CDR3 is CASSPSGAGKVTQYF. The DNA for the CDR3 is TGTGCCAGCAGTCCCTCCGGGGCAGGGAAGGTGACCCAGTACTTC.